This T cell receptor beta chain was obtained from a study of Graves' ophthalmopathy and Graves' hyperthyroidism. In the case of this clonotype: The target antigen is unknown.

Study conclusions and caveats: Both a roughly 70% sensitivity and an approximately 76% specificity characterized the model's predictions of ophthalmopathy progression. Blood shared most expanded thyroid clonotypes above 0.001 frequency.

Researchers took RNA transcripts and amplified TCR beta CDR3 regions from them. HTBI-primed RT-PCR formed the first round, and a multiplex PCR formed the second. MiXCR, run by TCRdb on the multiplex PCR reads, gives a single entry per CDR3 protein. This table has some 750,000 distinct CDR3 sequences, 40% appearing once. Trimming stripped 2 bases from V and 3 bases from J, with 10 bases between. The germline gives CDR1 SEHNR, CDR2 FQNEAQ (reference sequence). This CDR3 spans 14 amino acids. The evidence that diagnosis relied on was clinical symptoms, serum thyroxine, TRAb, thyroid ultrasound and orbital computed tomography.

The receptor comes from an adult man with Graves' ophthalmopathy. The rearrangement uses TRBV7-9 and TRBJ2-5; the D is unclear. Input material: peripheral blood. The CDR3 DNA follows: TGTGCCAGCAGCTTAATAACGAGAAAAGAGACCCAGTACTTC. Encoded protein: CASSLITRKETQYF.